This is a list of T cell receptor beta chains from one sample in a study of cytomegalovirus exposure and HLA in healthy donors. The repertoire was sequenced with immunoSEQ multiplex PCR; TCRdb's copy has only in-frame clones and lacks some. This table has about 120,000 clones, 77% appearing once. Specimen: PBMCs. The receptors were sampled from a middle-aged man in good health and CMV-seropositive. Each CDR3 is given with its conserved first and last residue. A D gene is named only where the DNA matches it firmly. Not all rows give a size; the values are once, few, many and, for expanded clones, a class.

d_gene	abundance	v_gene	j_gene	CDR3aa	CDR3nt
NA	NA	TRBV15	TRBJ2-1	CATSRDGGKVIASGYNEQFF	TGTGCCACCAGCAGAGATGGGGGGAAAGTGATCGCCTCCGGGTACAATGAGCAGTTCTTC
NA	NA	TRBV7-2	TRBJ2-1	CASSTGPYREGEGNEQFF	TGTGCCAGCAGCACAGGACCCTACAGGGAGGGGGAGGGCAATGAGCAGTTCTTC
TRBD1	NA	TRBV6-5	TRBJ1-6	CASSYTKSGGTSPLHF	TGTGCCAGCAGTTACACAAAATCAGGGGGCACTTCACCCCTCCACTTT
TRBD1	NA	TRBV4-3	TRBJ1-4	CASSRGDRGNEKLFF	TGCGCCAGCAGCCGCGGGGACAGGGGGAATGAAAAACTGTTTTTT
NA	NA	TRBV5-1	TRBJ1-4	CASSTSGAYEKLFF	TGCGCCAGCAGCACGTCAGGGGCTTATGAAAAACTGTTTTTT
NA	NA	TRBV28	TRBJ1-5	CASSIQGSGNQPQHF	TGTGCCAGCAGCATACAGGGAAGTGGCAATCAGCCCCAGCATTTT
NA	NA	TRBV2	TRBJ2-5	CASSVGRETQYF	TGTGCCAGCAGTGTGGGCAGAGAGACCCAGTACTTC
NA	NA	TRBV7-8	TRBJ2-5	CASLEGGRRETQYF	TGTGCCAGCCTTGAGGGGGGGAGGAGAGAGACCCAGTACTTC
NA	NA	TRBV6-1	TRBJ2-3	CASSAPGTRRHTDTQYF	TGTGCCAGCAGTGCCCCCGGGACACGGCGTCACACAGATACGCAGTATTTT
NA	NA	TRBV9	TRBJ1-3	CASSGTGLTSGNTIYF	TGTGCCAGCAGCGGCACAGGGCTTACCTCTGGAAACACCATATATTTT
TRBD1	NA	TRBV11-2	TRBJ2-3	CASTGGADTQYF	TGTGCCAGTACAGGGGGAGCAGATACGCAGTATTTT
NA	NA	TRBV21-1	TRBJ1-5	CASSTLRGLRQPQHF	TGTGCCAGCAGCACCCTCCGAGGGTTGCGGCAGCCCCAGCATTTT
TRBD2	NA	TRBV19	TRBJ2-3	CASSPQAGLLGDTQYF	TGTGCCAGTAGTCCTCAAGCGGGGCTGCTTGGCGATACGCAGTATTTT
NA	NA	TRBV15	TRBJ1-4	CATSSRGVLEKLFF	TGTGCCACCAGCAGTAGGGGCGTTCTGGAAAAACTGTTTTTT
TRBD1	once	TRBV5-1	TRBJ1-5	CASSLGDRGQPQHF	TGCGCCAGCAGCTTGGGGGACAGGGGTCAGCCCCAGCATTTT
NA	NA	TRBV18	TRBJ2-2	CASSPGLTGELFF	TGTGCCAGCTCACCAGGGCTCACCGGGGAGCTGTTTTTT
NA	NA	TRBV2	TRBJ2-1	CASSYRLAPSSYNEQFF	TGTGCCAGCAGTTACAGGCTAGCGCCGAGCTCCTACAATGAGCAGTTCTTC
NA	once	TRBV2	TRBJ1-5	CASSEGRGGGNQPQHF	TGTGCCAGCAGTGAGGGGCGAGGCGGCGGTAATCAGCCCCAGCATTTT
NA	once	TRBV7-2	TRBJ2-5	CASSLGLRGRGETQYF	TGTGCCAGCAGCTTAGGCTTACGGGGTCGGGGGGAGACCCAGTACTTC
NA	NA	TRBV11-2	TRBJ2-3	CASSFPGRDKDTDTQYF	TGTGCCAGCAGCTTCCCCGGACGGGACAAAGACACAGATACGCAGTATTTT
NA	NA	TRBV2	TRBJ1-5	CASSAVYSNQPQHF	TGTGCCAGCAGTGCGGTCTATAGCAATCAGCCCCAGCATTTT
TRBD2	NA	TRBV5-1	TRBJ2-7	CASSGLAGDSYEQYF	TGCGCCAGCAGCGGATTAGCGGGGGACTCCTACGAGCAGTACTTC
NA	NA	TRBV6-1	TRBJ1-5	CASSPGAYSNQPQHF	TGTGCCAGCAGTCCAGGGGCCTATAGCAATCAGCCCCAGCATTTT
NA	NA	TRBV10-3	TRBJ2-2	CAISAPRGSTGELFF	TGTGCCATCAGTGCCCCTCGGGGGAGCACCGGGGAGCTGTTTTTT
TRBD1	NA	TRBV27	TRBJ2-7	CASSPKPGQGSSEQYF	TGTGCCAGCAGTCCAAAACCGGGACAGGGAAGTTCCGAGCAGTACTTC
NA	NA	TRBV4-1	TRBJ2-5	CASSQDRGEPRTQYF	TGCGCCAGCAGCCAAGATCGGGGAGAACCGCGGACCCAGTACTTC
NA	NA	TRBV2	TRBJ2-5	CASSEKEAGFRETQYF	TGTGCCAGCAGTGAAAAGGAAGCGGGCTTTAGGGAGACCCAGTACTTC
TRBD1	NA	TRBV5-1	TRBJ2-7	CASSQTGAYEQYF	TGCGCCAGCAGCCAGACAGGGGCCTACGAGCAGTACTTC
TRBD1	NA	TRBV18	TRBJ1-5	CASSPLGQGAAQPQHF	TGTGCCAGCTCACCACTAGGACAGGGGGCCGCACAGCCCCAGCATTTT
NA	once	TRBV30	TRBJ2-1	CAWRGAGSYNEQFF	TGTGCCTGGAGGGGGGCAGGTTCCTACAATGAGCAGTTCTTC
TRBD2	NA	TRBV19	TRBJ2-7	CASSIKSGGAHEQYF	TGTGCCAGTAGTATAAAGTCCGGGGGGGCCCACGAGCAGTACTTC
NA	NA	TRBV5-1	TRBJ1-1	CASSFIGENTEAFF	TGCGCCAGCAGCTTCATCGGGGAGAACACTGAAGCTTTCTTT
NA	NA	TRBV19	TRBJ2-7	CASSPRKGTYEQYF	TGTGCCAGTAGTCCCAGGAAGGGGACCTACGAGCAGTACTTC
NA	few	TRBV14	TRBJ2-7	CASSQDYYEQYF	TGTGCCAGCAGCCAAGACTACTACGAGCAGTACTTC
NA	NA	TRBV7-2	TRBJ1-2	CASSLGGEGYTF	TGTGCCAGCAGCTTAGGCGGGGAAGGCTACACCTTC
NA	NA	TRBV4-1	TRBJ1-2	CASSRDSGYTF	TGCGCCAGCAGCCGAGACTCTGGCTACACCTTC
TRBD1	NA	TRBV7-2	TRBJ1-1	CASSFFPTGGWNTEAFF	TGTGCCAGCAGCTTTTTTCCGACAGGGGGTTGGAACACTGAAGCTTTCTTT
TRBD1	few	TRBV4-2	TRBJ2-3	CASSQGPGQGADTQYF	TGTGCCAGCAGCCAGGGTCCGGGACAGGGGGCAGATACGCAGTATTTT
TRBD1	few	TRBV6-5	TRBJ2-7	CASSTGGVDSYEQYF	TGTGCCAGCAGCACAGGGGGTGTTGACTCCTACGAGCAGTACTTC
NA	NA	TRBV7-9	TRBJ2-2	CAWIGQLNTGELFF	TGTGCCTGGATTGGACAGCTGAACACCGGGGAGCTGTTTTTT
TRBD1	NA	TRBV30	TRBJ2-5	CAWRGDRGTQETQYF	TGTGCCTGGAGAGGGGACAGGGGGACTCAAGAGACCCAGTACTTC
TRBD1	NA	TRBV7-9	TRBJ2-5	CASSYPQGAVEETQYF	TGTGCCAGCAGCTACCCACAGGGGGCGGTTGAAGAGACCCAGTACTTC
TRBD2	NA	TRBV29-1	TRBJ2-5	CSGSSRLAGGETQYF	TGCAGCGGCAGTTCGCGACTAGCGGGTGGAGAGACCCAGTACTTC
NA	NA	TRBV5-8	TRBJ2-2	CASSFGQGPNTGELFF	TGTGCCAGCAGCTTCGGGCAGGGGCCCAACACCGGGGAGCTGTTTTTT
NA	few	TRBV6-6	TRBJ1-2	CASSGDSGYTF	TGTGCCAGCAGCGGGGACTCTGGCTACACCTTC
NA	once	TRBV9	TRBJ2-7	CASSAREGEQYF	TGTGCCAGCAGCGCCAGGGAAGGCGAGCAGTACTTC
NA	NA	TRBV29-1	TRBJ2-7	CSVEGGGAREQYF	TGCAGCGTTGAGGGTGGGGGGGCTCGGGAGCAGTACTTC
NA	NA	TRBV27	TRBJ2-7	CASSVGSSDYEQYF	TGTGCCAGCAGTGTAGGGAGTTCAGACTACGAGCAGTACTTC